What follows is one TCR beta chain and its context. Its antigen specificity is not known. One end of the junction is discordant with germline, which a read error may explain. The data originate from a study of cytomegalovirus exposure and HLA in healthy donors (dated by TCRdb to the late 2010s). In terms of the full investigation: A later analysis indicated that the 95 to 150 validation repertoires were generated on the platform also employed for the approximately 690 repertoires of the first cohort. The study combined high-throughput TCR immunosequencing, statistical association of individual TCRs with disease status, and machine learning to predict cytomegalovirus infection status. Along with the roughly 670-subject first cohort, a separate validation cohort of about 110 different subjects was used. The study aimed to test whether cataloging public T cell receptors could reveal signatures of past pathogen exposure.

Libraries were constructed by the immunoSEQ multiplex PCR assay. The authors' pipeline ran thus. A statistical classification framework was built to diagnose cytomegalovirus status from the catalog of TCR beta chain sequences. Held by TCRdb, this immuneACCESS table contains in-frame sequences only and omits some clones. Under half of the omission traces to an unresolved V gene where checked; the cause of the rest is unknown. For V, J and clone size, that table is used; D and trimming come from the DNA. The sample table holds roughly 70,000 clones, of which approximately 80% were seen once. The leading ten clones occupy less than 3% of the sample. What the authors observed across the whole study: Across donors, most TCR sequences were observed very rarely, whereas some public TCRs were present in many individuals. A later analysis lacked HLA typing for the validation cohort, so it scored co-occurrence in that cohort across all 120 repertoires. In a later analysis, TCRs clustered in the first cohort were found to also tend to co-occur in the 120 or so validation repertoires, with approximately 95% of cluster scores above 0. In vitro tests confirmed that a few of the cytomegalovirus-associated TCR beta chains recognize cytomegalovirus antigens. According to the authors, the approach could potentially be generalized to other disease states and immunological phenotypes. The classifier was reported to diagnose cytomegalovirus status with high specificity and sensitivity in both the original cohort and the validation cohort. In the study, around 150 TCR beta chains were listed as associated with cytomegalovirus.

The donors belonged to the validation cohort of over a hundred subjects, which was separate from the approximately 700-subject first cohort. The sequenced sample consisted of PBMCs. The receptor comes from a young man in good health and CMV-seronegative.

The sequenced DNA is TGTGCCAGCAGCTCAGACGGGGGGACAGGGGAGCACTTC. This codes for CASSSDGGTGEHF. The chain is encoded by TRBV5-4 joined to TRBJ2-7; 10 of the junction bases match TRBD1. Inclusive of the bounding cysteine and phenylalanine, the CDR3 is 13 residues long. This entry keeps only the CDR3 DNA: 39 bases, framed from base 1. CDR1 SGHNT and CDR2 YYREEE were looked up in the germline V gene (reference sequence).